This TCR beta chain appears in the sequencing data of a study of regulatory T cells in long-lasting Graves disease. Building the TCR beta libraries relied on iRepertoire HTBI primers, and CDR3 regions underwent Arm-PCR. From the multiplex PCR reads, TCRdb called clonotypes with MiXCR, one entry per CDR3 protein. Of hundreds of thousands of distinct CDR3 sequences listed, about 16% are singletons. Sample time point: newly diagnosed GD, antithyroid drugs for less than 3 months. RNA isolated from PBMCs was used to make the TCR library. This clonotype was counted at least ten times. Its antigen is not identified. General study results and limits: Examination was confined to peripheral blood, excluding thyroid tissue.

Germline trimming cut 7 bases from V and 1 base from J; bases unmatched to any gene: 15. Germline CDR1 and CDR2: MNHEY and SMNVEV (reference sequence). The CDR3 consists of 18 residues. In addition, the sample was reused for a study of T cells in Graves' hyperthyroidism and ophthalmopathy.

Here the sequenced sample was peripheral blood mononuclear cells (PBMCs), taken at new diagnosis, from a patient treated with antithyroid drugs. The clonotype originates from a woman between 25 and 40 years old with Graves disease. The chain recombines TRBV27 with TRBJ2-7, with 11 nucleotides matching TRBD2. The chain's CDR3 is CASTSGTSGPRSSYEQYF. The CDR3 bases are TGTGCCAGCACCTCCGGGACTAGCGGTCCTAGGAGTTCCTACGAGCAGTACTTC.